Listed below are T cell receptor beta chains from one sample, sequenced in a study of shared clonotypes between healthy human individuals. Profiling relied on immunoSEQ multiplex PCR, and the TCRdb table lists in-frame clones only, not all of them. This sample has around 700,000 clones, with around 72% found just once. Sequencing input: memory CD4+ T cells sorted from blood. These receptors all stem from a woman in her 30s in good health. The CDR3 runs from the conserved cysteine through the conserved F or W. D genes are given only for firm matches. The size field is filled for only some rows; it gives once, few, many or a size class.

V gene: TRBV7-6; J gene: TRBJ2-1; D gene: NA; clone size: NA; CDR3 DNA: TGTGCCAGCAGCTCGACCAATGAGCAGTTCTTC; CDR3 protein: CASSSTNEQFF
V gene: TRBV27; J gene: TRBJ2-3; D gene: NA; clone size: few; CDR3 DNA: TGTGCCAGCAGCTATTGGACTGGAGGAGGGAGCACAGATACGCAGTATTTT; CDR3 protein: CASSYWTGGGSTDTQYF
V gene: TRBV21-1; J gene: TRBJ1-1; D gene: NA; clone size: NA; CDR3 DNA: TGTGCCAGCAGCAAACTGTGTAGGGGACAGGGGGCAACTGAAGCTTTCTTT; CDR3 protein: CASSKLCRGQGATEAFF
V gene: TRBV7-6; J gene: TRBJ1-1; D gene: NA; clone size: NA; CDR3 DNA: TGTGCCAGCAGCTTAGAGGCGTATCCCACTGAAGCTTTCTTT; CDR3 protein: CASSLEAYPTEAFF
V gene: TRBV6-6; J gene: TRBJ1-2; D gene: TRBD1; clone size: once; CDR3 DNA: TGTGCCAGCAGTTACGGACAGGGAAGAAGCTACACCTTC; CDR3 protein: CASSYGQGRSYTF
V gene: TRBV28; J gene: TRBJ1-4; D gene: TRBD1; clone size: NA; CDR3 DNA: TGTGCCAGCAGAAACAGGGGTGGAACTAATGAAAAACTGTTTTTT; CDR3 protein: CASRNRGGTNEKLFF
V gene: TRBV30; J gene: TRBJ1-5; D gene: NA; clone size: few; CDR3 DNA: TGTGCCTGGAGTGTATCCGGGTTTCAGCCCCAGCATTTT; CDR3 protein: CAWSVSGFQPQHF
V gene: TRBV11-2; J gene: TRBJ1-1; D gene: NA; clone size: NA; CDR3 DNA: TGTGCCAGCAGCTTAGGTAAGGGGTTGAACACTGAAGCTTTCTTT; CDR3 protein: CASSLGKGLNTEAFF
V gene: TRBV2; J gene: TRBJ2-2; D gene: TRBD1; clone size: few; CDR3 DNA: TGTGCCAGCAGAGAGGGGACAGGGGGCACCGGGGAGCTGTTTTTT; CDR3 protein: CASREGTGGTGELFF
V gene: TRBV11-2; J gene: TRBJ2-7; D gene: NA; clone size: NA; CDR3 DNA: TGTGCCAGCAGCTTAGTTCCTACCTACGAGCAGTACTTC; CDR3 protein: CASSLVPTYEQYF
V gene: TRBV11-2; J gene: TRBJ2-3; D gene: NA; clone size: NA; CDR3 DNA: TGTGCCAGCAGCACCCTGGGGGGAGATACGCAGTATTTT; CDR3 protein: CASSTLGGDTQYF
V gene: TRBV27; J gene: TRBJ2-7; D gene: TRBD1; clone size: NA; CDR3 DNA: TGTGCCAGCAGCTTACCGGGACAGACCTACGAGCAGTACTTC; CDR3 protein: CASSLPGQTYEQYF
V gene: TRBV29-1; J gene: TRBJ2-2; D gene: NA; clone size: NA; CDR3 DNA: TGCAGCGTTGCTCGGGGGAAGGCCACCGGGGAGCTGTTTTTT; CDR3 protein: CSVARGKATGELFF
V gene: TRBV19; J gene: TRBJ1-1; D gene: NA; clone size: once; CDR3 DNA: TGTGCCAGTATGCTGGACAGAGGCACTGAAGCTTTCTTT; CDR3 protein: CASMLDRGTEAFF
V gene: TRBV25-1; J gene: TRBJ2-7; D gene: NA; clone size: NA; CDR3 DNA: TGTGCCAGCAGTGATGGAACAGGGCGGTATCTGGACGAGCAGTACTTC; CDR3 protein: CASSDGTGRYLDEQYF
V gene: TRBV28; J gene: TRBJ2-2; D gene: NA; clone size: few; CDR3 DNA: TGTGCCAGCAGTTTACGTATTTCCGGGACCACCGGGGAGCTGTTTTTT; CDR3 protein: CASSLRISGTTGELFF